This TCR beta chain is from a study of T cells in tumors after PD-1 blockade. Across the whole study: Excluded were patients with checkpoint blockade, immunosuppressants, or radiotherapy or other anti-cancer therapy within 4 weeks. Either cemiplimab 350 mg every 2 weeks or pembrolizumab 200 mg every 3 weeks was given. Some patients also took daily vismodegib 150 mg during anti-PD-1 treatment.

This CDR3 comprises 15 residues. Per the germline V gene, CDR1 is MDHEN and CDR2 is SYDVKM. The V end was cut by 2 bases, the J end by 8 bases, with 18 bases between. Sequencing was performed with immunoSEQ multiplex PCR; in TCRdb, only in-frame clones are kept and a portion is missing. Of 14,000 or so clones in the sample, 82% were seen once. Study findings and constraints: Some novel exhausted tumor clones appeared in pre-treatment blood, suggesting peripheral recruitment.

In this sample, this clone is medium-sized (0.01 to 0.1%). What it recognizes is unknown. The clonotype comes from a human donor with basal cell carcinoma. J is TRBJ1-2 and V is TRBV28, with TRBD1 as a possible D gene (5 bases). Sequencing used PBMCs, obtained after anti-PD-1 treatment. The CDR3 is CASSLGLLLGAGYTF. The CDR3 DNA is TGTGCCAGCAGTTTAGGTCTTCTTCTTGGGGCCGGCTACACCTTC.